What follows are 8 T cell receptor beta chains derived from one specimen sequenced in a study of lymphopenia after photon versus proton radiotherapy (dated 2019 in TCRdb). Libraries were built with the immunoSEQ multiplex PCR assay. The table comes from immuneACCESS by way of TCRdb, which keeps in-frame sequences with V and J called. Part of the clones is missing from these tables; in studies checked, under half for an unresolved V gene and the rest for unknown reasons. This sample has some 30,000 clones in its table, and approximately 87% of those were observed once. Approximately 6.8% of the sample is held by the ten biggest clonotypes. The source was peripheral blood, collected from a patient treated with photon-based radiotherapy. The receptor set was obtained from a woman between 50 and 59 years old with pancreatic cancer.

The chain combines TRBV5-4 with TRBJ2-3; D is unresolved. Germline CDR1 is SGHNT and CDR2 is YYREEE (reference sequence). Trimming took 0 bases from V and 0 from J, leaving 2 bases between them. The CDR3 has 13 amino acids. The CDR3 sequence: CASSLGSTDTQYF. CDR3 DNA sequence: TGTGCCAGCAGCTTGGGGAGCACAGATACGCAGTATTTT.

The rearrangement joins TRBV5-1 to TRBJ2-7; TRBD1 agrees at 7 bases. Per the germline V gene, CDR1 is SGHRS and CDR2 is YFSETQ. With 0 bases clipped from V and 8 bases from J, the junction kept 11 bases outside the gene matches. The CDR3 length is 15 residues. CDR3 DNA: TGCGCCAGCAGCTTGGAAAGCGACAGGGCTAGGCAGCAGTACTTC. The encoded protein is CASSLESDRARQQYF.

This rearrangement joins TRBV11-2 to TRBJ1-4; D remains ambiguous. This CDR3 region has 14 residues. Germline V gene lookup returns CDR1 SGHAT and CDR2 FQNNGV. V was clipped by 1 base and J by 5 bases, with 8 bases between them. The CDR3 reads CASSLVPGNEKLFF. The CDR3 DNA reads as TGTGCCAGCAGCTTAGTACCGGGCAATGAAAAACTGTTTTTT.

The rearrangement uses TRBV19 and TRBJ1-1, with D perhaps TRBD1 (5 bases). The V end lost 5 bases, the J end lost 3 bases, and 10 bases lay between the germline ends. The CDR3 extends over 13 amino acids. Germline CDR1 and CDR2: LNHDA and SQIVND (reference sequence). CDR3 in DNA: TGTGCCAGTAGTGGGGACGGAGACACTGAAGCTTTCTTT. It translates to CASSGDGDTEAFF.

The chain carries TRBV5-5 and TRBJ2-7; no definite D call. The CDR3 is made up of 13 amino acids. Trimming stripped 2 bases from V and 3 bases from J, with 9 bases between. The germline CDR1 and CDR2 sequences are SGHKS and YYEKEE (reference sequence). The CDR3 here is CASSFSEYYEQYF. CDR3 sequence (DNA): TGTGCCAGCAGCTTTTCAGAGTACTACGAGCAGTACTTC.

This chain connects TRBV5-1 to TRBJ1-1; D may be TRBD1 (6 bases). The CDR3 has 14 amino acids. Germline CDR1 reads SGHRS; CDR2 reads YFSETQ. Trimming stripped 4 bases from V and 1 base from J, with 11 bases between. This CDR3 is CASSLGGGNTEAFF. In nucleotides, the CDR3 is TGCGCCAGCAGCCTAGGGGGAGGGAACACTGAAGCTTTCTTT.

Concerning this clone itself: Other DNA sequences from this sample encode an identical CDR3 as well. The genes are TRBV28 and TRBJ1-2, with TRBD1 identical over 8 bases. With 8 bases clipped from V and 6 bases from J, the junction kept 2 bases outside the gene matches. The CDR3 extends over 11 amino acids. Germline V gives CDR1 MDHEN, CDR2 SYDVKM. The CDR3 here is CASRTGNGYTF. The CDR3 coding sequence is TGTGCCAGCCGGACAGGGAATGGCTACACCTTC.

The V and J genes are TRBV5-4 and TRBJ1-1; D might be TRBD1 (6 bases). This CDR3 comprises 14 residues. CDR1 is SGHNT and CDR2 is YYREEE in the germline V gene (reference sequence). Trimming pared 0 bases from V and 6 bases from J, leaving 12 bases between. CDR3: CASSLGGAESEAFF. The CDR3 region has the DNA TGTGCCAGCAGCTTGGGGGGGGCGGAGTCTGAAGCTTTCTTT.